Described below is a single TCR beta chain sequence and its context. This sample is drawn from a study of blood T cell repertoires in COVID-19. Study context: PBMCs, B-cell-depleted T cells, or T cells provided the cDNA or gDNA that made up the material.

Losses at the gene ends were 5 bases for V and 1 base for J; bases not matched to a gene: 8. Germline loops: CDR1 PRHDT, CDR2 FYEKMQ (reference sequence). The CDR3 runs 16 residues. Here immunoSEQ multiplex PCR was the method, and the copy in TCRdb shows in-frame clones only, minus some. The sample contains 280,000 or so clones, more than 75% of which appear only once. The genes are TRBV13 and TRBJ2-1; 7 bases are shared with TRBD1. Specimen: peripheral blood. The TCR comes from a young woman who had recovered from COVID-19. CDR3 coding DNA: TGTGCCAGCAGCCGAACTGGGACAGAGTCCTACAATGAGCAGTTCTTC. It translates to CASSRTGTESYNEQFF.